This TCR beta chain derives from a study of blood T cells in healthy people across ages (dated by TCRdb to between 2015 and 2017). Some background on the complete study: In model experiments, template switching captured about one uniquely barcoded TCR beta cDNA molecule for every two T cells. Two additional independent replicas of 1 million unique cDNA reads from the same blood draw were analyzed for two donors (one aged 18 to 29 and one aged 80 or older). Using deep sequencing normalized with unique cDNA molecular identifiers, the study measured how TCR beta repertoire diversity changes with age. To avoid experimental bias, donors of different ages were randomly spread across the sequencing lanes. The donors were split into four age groups: young (average 16 years), middle-aged (39), aged (more than 60) and long-lived (roughly 77).

The cysteine opens and the phenylalanine closes a CDR3 of 13 amino acids. The retained sequence is limited to the CDR3, 39 bases, with the frame set at the first base. The germline V gene specifies MNHEY as CDR1 and SVGAGI as CDR2. The trim is 7 bases for V and 7 bases for J, with a gap of 16 bases between the germline ends. Library method: 5' RACE. TCRdb names Illumina HiSeq 2500 as the instrument used. A second PCR of roughly 7 to 11 cycles was performed with a sample-barcoded 5' primer and a J-beta primer mix. Each TCR beta cDNA molecule received a unique molecular identifier from a template-switch 5' adaptor carrying 12 random nucleotides. Each sample yielded at least 2.5 million CDR3-containing paired-end reads. First-strand cDNA synthesis was performed from all RNA using the Mint cDNA synthesis kit, with priming by a TRBC-specific oligonucleotide. All cDNA was treated with uracil-DNA glycosylase and then went through a first 18-cycle PCR with the universal primers M1SS and BC2_uni_R. In the authors' own workflow: For normalization, 1 million high-quality reads were randomly selected from each sample, with every read carrying a distinct molecular identifier. Reads with shared molecular identifiers were discarded instead of being binned into consensus sequences. MiTCR, with a Q25 quality threshold and the strictest error-elimination algorithm, was used for CDR3 identification, clonotype clustering and error correction. A nonparametric unseen species model using Euler transformation provided a lower-bound estimate of total TCR beta diversity. Starting from the raw public reads, TCRdb applied fastp trimming at Q25, assembled clones with MiXCR and retained in-frame beta chains. Every entry covers one CDR3 protein and lists the most common genes and DNA from its rows. TCRdb's processing, not the study's, gives the V and J calls here. In this sample the table shows 780,000 or so distinct CDR3 sequences, 56% of which occur a single time. Of the sample, roughly 25% falls within the top ten clones.

The paper as a whole reports these results and caveats: The percentage of naive T cells measured by flow cytometry correlated strongly with observed TCR beta diversity. Donor CMV infection status was unknown, potentially confounding age-related changes in expanded clonotypes. Estimates of total diversity based on one million sequenced T cells were regarded as lower bounds and as underestimates. Since profiling was done on bulk unsorted PBMCs, naive and antigen-experienced compartments could not be conclusively compared. As age increased, observed TCR beta diversity per million T cells dropped in a roughly linear way, and a significant reduction was already evident by age 40. Compared with the aged group, more naive CD4+ T cells, fewer expanded clones and increased TCR diversity were shown by the long-lived group, suggesting age selection.

The donors were under 40 Caucasian individuals from Russia, aged roughly 6 to 90 years, who were systemically healthy. About 9.8 milliliters of peripheral blood were drawn from each donor into EDTA-treated Vacutainer tubes. Ficoll-Paque density-gradient centrifugation was used to isolate PBMCs, with at least 6 million per sample. Total RNA was extracted from PBMCs with Trizol reagent, with at least 6 micrograms obtained per sample. For every donor, an aliquot of PBMCs went through flow cytometry to measure the percentages of naive CD45RAhigh/CD27high T cells. Points on this clonotype: Its antigen is not yet known. Base-call qualities are not available, and no considerably larger clone is one nucleotide away.

This sequence was found in a man aged 35-49 years in good health. What was sequenced was blood. This sequence uses TRBV6-5 and TRBJ1-2; too little of a D gene remains to name it. The CDR3 has the sequence CASMAAQYSGYTF. In nucleotide form, the sequence is TGTGCCAGCATGGCCGCGCAATACTCTGGCTACACCTTC.